Presented here are 29 T cell receptor beta chains from one specimen sequenced in a study of cytomegalovirus exposure and HLA in healthy donors. Here immunoSEQ multiplex PCR was the method, and the copy in TCRdb shows in-frame clones only, minus some. The sample includes more than 95,000 clones, around 95% seen only once; the top ten take 1.5% to 2%. The sequenced material came from PBMCs. The receptors were gathered from a man aged 18 to 29 in good health and CMV-seronegative.

The chain uses TRBV5-6 and TRBJ1-1; D is unclear. The CDR3 is made up of 14 amino acids. V was clipped by 0 bases and J by 3 bases, with 9 bases between them. Germline CDR1 is SGHDT and CDR2 is YYEEEE. The CDR3 DNA reads TGTGCCAGCAGCTTGGACGCGGCTGACACTGAAGCTTTCTTT. Its translation is CASSLDAADTEAFF.

The chain links TRBV6-1 to TRBJ2-3, with D possibly matching TRBD1 (6 bases). V was shortened by 2 bases and J by 2 bases, with 14 bases between the two germline ends. The CDR3 is 16 amino acids. Germline-derived CDR1 and CDR2 are MNHNS and SASEGT. The CDR3 loop is CASSERQNRATDTQYF. CDR3 nucleotides: TGTGCCAGCAGTGAACGGCAGAACAGGGCCACAGATACGCAGTATTTT.

This sequence joins TRBV14 and TRBJ1-2, with D possibly matching TRBD1 (6 bases). The germline V and J ends were trimmed by 0 bases and 6 bases, with 17 bases remaining between them. The length of the CDR3 is 16 residues. The germline V gene encodes CDR1 SGHDN and CDR2 FVKESK. This CDR3 reads CASSQDLGSTGNGYTF. DNA for the CDR3: TGTGCCAGCAGCCAAGATTTGGGATCTACAGGGAATGGCTACACCTTC.

This clone was found once. The rearrangement links TRBV4-3 to TRBJ2-7; D possibly corresponds to TRBD1 (6 bases). The CDR3 sequence is 17 residues long. Germline V lookup: CDR1 LGHNA, CDR2 YSLEER. V gave up 1 base and J gave up 2 bases, with 18 bases separating them. The CDR3 loop is CASSQALTGRPPYEQYF. The DNA of the CDR3 is TGCGCCAGCAGCCAAGCGCTGACAGGTCGGCCCCCCTACGAGCAGTACTTC.

The V and J genes are TRBV27 and TRBJ1-1, with D maybe TRBD1 (6 bases). CDR1 and CDR2 (germline): MNHEY, SMNVEV (reference sequence). V gave up 6 bases and J gave up 0 bases, with 26 bases separating them. The CDR3 sequence is 19 residues long. In DNA form, the CDR3 reads TGTGCCAGCAGCCTACAGGGAATTATCCCCCTCTCCATGAACACTGAAGCTTTCTTT. Translated, it gives CASSLQGIIPLSMNTEAFF.

On this clone itself: This specimen includes other DNA sequences encoding the same CDR3. This sequence joins TRBV27 and TRBJ2-7; 10 bases line up with TRBD2. Germline assignment: CDR1 MNHEY and CDR2 SMNVEV (reference sequence). J lost 3 bases, V lost 2 bases, and 7 bases had no gene match. The CDR3 consists of 16 residues. The chain's CDR3 is CASSLKRASGGYEQYF. In DNA form, the CDR3 reads TGTGCCAGCAGTTTAAAGAGGGCTAGCGGGGGCTACGAGCAGTACTTC.

The chain combines TRBV4-1 with TRBJ2-2; TRBD2 matches at 9 bases. Germline V lookup: CDR1 MGHRA, CDR2 YSYEKL. J was trimmed by 0 bases and V by 4 bases; bases with no gene match: 9. The CDR3 is 18 amino acids. CDR3 amino acids: CASSPGLALVANTGELFF. The CDR3, as DNA: TGCGCCAGCAGCCCGGGACTAGCACTTGTCGCGAACACCGGGGAGCTGTTTTTT.

The chain joins TRBV29-1 to TRBJ2-1; tentative D call: TRBD1 (6 bases). The CDR3 runs 14 residues. The germline CDR1 and CDR2 sequences are SQVTM and ANQGSEA. The CDR3 is CTAWGRSSYNEQFF. The DNA for the CDR3 is TGCACCGCCTGGGGGCGGAGCTCCTACAATGAGCAGTTCTTC.

The rearrangement uses TRBV28 and TRBJ1-2, with 8 bases lining up with TRBD1. The CDR3 is 15 residues long. Per the germline V gene, CDR1 is MDHEN and CDR2 is SYDVKM. V trimming: 2 bases; J trimming: 5 bases; junction bases outside the gene matches: 7. CDR3 bases: TGTGCCAGCAGTTTAGGACAGGGCCCCCCATATGGCTACACCTTC. Its protein is CASSLGQGPPYGYTF.

The chain joins TRBV19 to TRBJ1-1; 12 bases align to TRBD1. From germline, CDR1 is LNHDA and CDR2 SQIVND (reference sequence). The CDR3 sequence is 18 residues long. V lost 5 bases and J lost 1; bases outside the gene matches: 11. Written as DNA, the CDR3 is TGTGCCAGTAGTCCCCGGGGACAGGGGGCGGGTAGGAACACTGAAGCTTTCTTT. This codes for CASSPRGQGAGRNTEAFF.

This chain joins TRBV7-3 and TRBJ2-1; 7 nucleotides line up with TRBD2. From germline, CDR1 is SGHTA and CDR2 FQGTGA. The CDR3 length is 13 residues. The junction had 5 bases not matched to a gene; V was cut back by 5 bases and J by 7 bases. In nucleotides, the CDR3 is TGTGCCAGCAGCCCGGGGGGATTAAATGAGCAGTTCTTC. This sequence encodes CASSPGGLNEQFF.

V gene TRBV28 combines with J gene TRBJ2-5; D ambiguous. Germline CDR1 MDHEN, CDR2 SYDVKM. Deletions cut 5 bases from V and 3 bases from J, with 13 bases between. This CDR3 has 14 amino acids. CDR3 nucleotide sequence: TGTGCCAGCAGTCCCCACCGGTTCGAAGAGACCCAGTACTTC. Protein: CASSPHRFEETQYF.

J is TRBJ2-7 and V is TRBV28, with TRBD2 matching over 11 bases. The length of the CDR3 is 15 residues. Trimming cost V 2 bases and J 5 bases; bases outside gene matches: 5. The germline V gene has CDR1 MDHEN and CDR2 SYDVKM. Written as DNA, the CDR3 is TGTGCCAGCAGTTTAGTTACTAGCGGGAGCCACGAGCAGTACTTC. Amino acids: CASSLVTSGSHEQYF.

The rearrangement joins TRBV6-5 to TRBJ2-7; TRBD1 might be the D (5 bases). V lost 8 bases, J lost 5 bases, and 19 bases lay in between. CDR1 and CDR2 from the germline V gene are MNHEY and SVGAGI. This CDR3 has 14 residues. The CDR3: CASGRQGTIHEQYF. The CDR3 nucleotides read TGTGCCAGCGGCCGTCAGGGTACGATCCACGAGCAGTACTTC.

The J gene is TRBJ2-3, the V gene TRBV29-1, with 12 bases aligning to TRBD1. This CDR3 contains 16 residues. V shed 4 bases, J shed 5 bases, and the junction held 10 bases outside the gene matches. Per the germline V gene, CDR1 is SQVTM and CDR2 is ANQGSEA. The CDR3 protein is CSVVDYGTGGLDTQYF. CDR3 DNA: TGCAGCGTTGTAGACTATGGGACAGGGGGCCTAGATACGCAGTATTTT.

V usage is TRBV27 and J usage is TRBJ1-2, with TRBD1 matching 7 bases. The CDR3 spans 15 residues. Germline loops: CDR1 MNHEY, CDR2 SMNVEV (reference sequence). J gave up 4 bases and V 6 bases, and 11 bases lay outside the gene matches. The CDR3 reads CASRFIQTGPYGYTF. The CDR3 bases are TGTGCCAGCAGATTTATCCAGACAGGGCCCTATGGCTACACCTTC.

The gene calls are TRBV7-2 and TRBJ2-7, with 8 bases that match TRBD1. J lost 9 bases, V lost 1 base, and 17 bases had no gene match. This CDR3 is 17 amino acids long. CDR1 is SGHTA, CDR2 FQGNSA, per germline. CDR3 DNA sequence: TGTGCCAGCAGCTTAGTGGGGAAGGGGCAGGGGGCCCTTCGGCAGTACTTC. This gives the protein CASSLVGKGQGALRQYF.

The chain links TRBV6-5 to TRBJ1-1; 7 nucleotides align to TRBD1. The trim removed 6 bases at V and 5 bases at J, leaving 12 bases unmatched. Germline values: CDR1 MNHEY, CDR2 SVGAGI. This CDR3 has 15 amino acids. The CDR3 coding sequence is TGTGCCAGCAGCCGGGACAGACGGTTACGTACTGAAGCTTTCTTT. Its protein is CASSRDRRLRTEAFF.

V is TRBV28 and J is TRBJ1-4; D not certain. CDR3 size: 14 residues. Trimming shortened V by 3 bases and J by 8 bases, and 13 bases separated the two germline ends. In germline, CDR1 is MDHEN, CDR2 SYDVKM. CDR3 bases: TGTGCCAGCAGTTTGGTGGGAGGGAGAGAAAAACTGTTTTTT. It codes for CASSLVGGREKLFF.

V usage is TRBV28 and J usage is TRBJ2-3; D perhaps matches TRBD2 (6 bases). Germline assignment: CDR1 MDHEN and CDR2 SYDVKM. V was cut by 4 bases and J by 4 bases, with 15 bases left in between. The CDR3 has 15 residues. CDR3 coding DNA: TGTGCCAGCAGTTATAGCGGAGTGTTTCCAGATACGCAGTATTTT. Encoded protein: CASSYSGVFPDTQYF.

V is TRBV14 and J is TRBJ2-7; maybe TRBD1 (6 bases). CDR3 size: 14 residues. CDR1 is SGHDN and CDR2 is FVKESK in the germline V gene. Trimming pared 9 bases from V and 6 bases from J, leaving 21 bases between. DNA for the CDR3: TGTGCCAGGAGAGGGGGATCTCAGAGGACCGAGCAGTACTTC. It is translated as CARRGGSQRTEQYF.

The V and J genes are TRBV5-1 and TRBJ2-1; 8 bases are shared with TRBD2. This CDR3 comprises 15 residues. Germline V gene data show CDR1 as SGHRS and CDR2 as YFSETQ. The V gene end was trimmed by 2 bases and the J gene end by 0 bases; junction bases not matched to a gene: 1. CDR3 bases: TGCGCCAGCAGCTTTAGCGGGATCTCCTACAATGAGCAGTTCTTC. The encoded protein is CASSFSGISYNEQFF. The full variable domain, its missing parts supplied by reference TRBV5-1 and TRBJ2-1, is KAGVTQTPRYLIKTRGQQVTLSCSPISGHRSVSWYQQTPGQGLQFLFEYFSETQRNKGNFPGRFSGRQFSNSRSEMNVSTLELGDSALYLCASSFSGISYNEQFFGPGTRLTVL.

The rearrangement uses TRBV21-1 and TRBJ2-7; TRBD1, the table's D call, lacks a check against the DNA. TRBV21-1 is assigned pseudogene status. CDR3 length: 16 residues. This chain's CDR3 is CASSTSTYRDSYEQYF. The DNA for the CDR3 is TGTGCCAGCAGCACTAGCACGTATCGGGACAGTTACGAGCAGTACTTC.

V is TRBV6-5 and J is TRBJ1-5; the D gene is possibly TRBD1 (6 bases). The CDR3 is made up of 15 amino acids. The germline CDR1 and CDR2 sequences are MNHEY and SVGAGI. Trimming stripped 2 bases from V and 4 bases from J, with 12 bases between. CDR3 sequence (DNA): TGTGCCAGCAGTTACGCCAGGGGATTGAATCAGCCCCAGCATTTT. Protein sequence: CASSYARGLNQPQHF.

The chain is built from TRBV7-2 and TRBJ2-7; TRBD1 is a possible D gene (5 bases). There are 13 residues in the CDR3. CDR1 is SGHTA and CDR2 is FQGNSA in the germline V gene. The germline V and J ends were trimmed by 5 bases and 6 bases, with 14 bases remaining between them. The CDR3 sequence is CASSPGAGAEQYF. The CDR3 nucleotides read TGTGCCAGCAGCCCAGGTGCTGGGGCCGAGCAGTACTTC.

V is TRBV5-4 and J is TRBJ2-5; possible D gene TRBD1, 6 bases. In germline, CDR1 is SGHNT, CDR2 YYREEE (reference sequence). The CDR3 is 14 amino acids. V gave up 4 bases and J gave up 6 bases, with 16 bases separating them. The CDR3 reads CASSPWTDTKTQYF. CDR3 nucleotides: TGTGCCAGCAGCCCCTGGACAGATACAAAGACCCAGTACTTC.

This chain joins TRBV30 and TRBJ2-5, with D possibly matching TRBD2 (5 bases). Between the trimmed V and J ends, which lost 1 base and 1 base, there was a span of 10 bases. The germline CDR1 and CDR2 sequences are GTSNPN and SVGIG (reference sequence). There are 14 residues in the CDR3. CDR3 protein: CAWSARTAQETQYF. Written as DNA, the CDR3 is TGTGCCTGGAGTGCCCGGACTGCCCAAGAGACCCAGTACTTC.

The chain uses TRBV4-3 and TRBJ2-7, with 9 bases fitting TRBD2. Trimming removed 0 bases from V and 2 bases from J; junction bases left unmatched: 5. This CDR3 is built from 16 residues. Per germline, CDR1 LGHNA and CDR2 YSLEER. In DNA, the CDR3 is TGCGCCAGCAGCCAAGATTGGTCTAGCGGGACCTACGAGCAGTACTTC. Its translation: CASSQDWSSGTYEQYF.

This chain links TRBV11-3 with TRBJ2-7, with TRBD1 matching over 11 bases. The CDR3 has 15 residues. The J segment lost 6 bases and the V segment lost 5 bases, leaving 9 bases of the junction unmatched. The germline gives CDR1 SGHNT, CDR2 YENEEA. For the CDR3, the DNA is TGTGCCAGCAGCCCCGGGACAGGGGGAGAGGGCGAGCAGTACTTC. Translating it yields CASSPGTGGEGEQYF.